These 25 T cell receptor beta chains came from one sample sequenced in a study of patients and donors after allogeneic stem cell transplantation. Each CDR3 protein is one row after TCRdb ran MiXCR on the RT-PCR reads. The sample includes 70,000 or so distinct CDR3 sequences, about 30% of them seen just once. The sequencing sample was made of blood, either unsorted or a sorted T cell fraction (not recorded which). The receptors derive from a human donor who was either an allogeneic HSCT recipient or a stem cell or donor lymphocyte infusion donor (not recorded which). It is not recorded whose cells these are; they may come from a transplant donor.

This clonotype occurred a few times. The chain has TRBV6-5 and TRBJ2-2, with D tentatively TRBD1 (5 bases). The CDR3 covers 12 residues. The V gene's germline CDR1 is MNHEY and CDR2 SVGAGI. V lost 6 bases to trimming and J lost 3 bases, with 5 bases between them. This chain's CDR3 is CASRTDTGELFF. In DNA, the CDR3 is TGTGCCAGCAGGACAGACACCGGGGAGCTGTTTTTT.

This clonotype has just a few counts. This chain joins TRBV5-1 and TRBJ2-7; 10 positions match TRBD1. J lost 2 bases, V lost 2 bases, and 4 bases had no gene match. Germline CDR1 reads SGHRS; CDR2 reads YFSETQ. The CDR3 totals 15 residues. DNA of the CDR3: TGCGCCAGCAGCTTTTCGGACAGGGGGACCTACGAGCAGTACTTC. The encoded protein is CASSFSDRGTYEQYF.

This clonotype came up a few times. The chain uses TRBV11-2 and TRBJ2-5; the D is unclear. CDR1 and CDR2 from the germline V gene are SGHAT and FQNNGV. The CDR3 contains 11 residues. V was pared by 1 base and J by 4 bases, with 1 base between. The CDR3 region is CASSLAETQYF. Written as DNA, the CDR3 is TGTGCCAGCAGCTTAGCAGAGACCCAGTACTTC.

The V gene is TRBV12-3 or TRBV12-4, the J gene TRBJ2-7, with TRBD2 matching over 8 bases. The CDR3 runs 14 residues. V dropped 3 bases and J dropped 7; count of bases not matched to a gene: 8. The CDR3 coding sequence is TGTGCCAGCAGTTTCGGAGCGGGAGCAGGGGAGCAGTACTTC. Amino acid sequence: CASSFGAGAGEQYF.

The chain carries TRBV10-3 and TRBJ1-1; 7 bases fit TRBD1. The CDR3 loop spans 14 amino acids. The J segment lost 5 bases and the V segment lost 6 bases, leaving 9 bases of the junction unmatched. CDR1 and CDR2 from the germline V gene are ENHRY and SYGVKD. The CDR3 sequence: CAISVTGAGTEAFF. The CDR3, as DNA: TGTGCCATCAGCGTAACAGGGGCTGGAACTGAAGCTTTCTTT.

This clonotype was found a few times. The chain links TRBV7-2 to TRBJ2-2, with no clear D. The CDR3 runs 14 residues. V was cut by 3 bases and J by 4 bases, with 9 bases left in between. The germline V gene has CDR1 SGHTA and CDR2 FQGNSA. This chain's CDR3 is CASSFSALTGELFF. DNA for the CDR3: TGTGCCAGCAGCTTTTCAGCACTCACCGGGGAGCTGTTTTTT. The whole variable domain, remainder taken from reference TRBV7-2 and TRBJ2-2, is GAGVSQSPSNKVTEKGKDVELRCDPISGHTALYWYRQSLGQGLEFLIYFQGNSAPDKSGLPSDRFSAERTGGSVSTLTIQRTQQEDSAVYLCASSFSALTGELFFGEGSRLTVL.

This clonotype was observed once. V is TRBV5-1 and J is TRBJ2-5, with D unresolved. This CDR3 contains 12 residues. V lost 5 bases, J lost 2 bases, and 7 bases lay in between. Germline V gene data show CDR1 as SGHRS and CDR2 as YFSETQ. The CDR3 protein is CASRNPQETQYF. CDR3 DNA sequence: TGCGCCAGCAGGAACCCTCAAGAGACCCAGTACTTC.

CDR3 in amino acids: CASSGSEMSLYNEQFF. CDR3 DNA: TGTGCCAGCAGCGGATCAGAGATGAGCCTCTACAATGAGCAGTTCTTC. The J gene is TRBJ2-1, the V gene TRBV9; D ambiguous. Trimming took 3 bases from V and 3 from J, leaving 16 bases between them. Germline-derived CDR1 and CDR2 are SGDLS and YYNGEE. The CDR3 sequence is 16 residues long.

The chain carries TRBV5-1 and TRBJ2-2; 9 nucleotides match TRBD1. In germline, CDR1 is SGHRS, CDR2 YFSETQ. The CDR3 loop spans 15 amino acids. The ends lost 4 bases at V and 6 bases at J; junction bases unmatched: 7. CDR3 region: CASSGNWDRAGELFF. DNA for the CDR3: TGCGCCAGCAGCGGGAATTGGGACAGGGCCGGGGAGCTGTTTTTT. Together with reference TRBV5-1 and TRBJ2-2, the CDR3 gives the full variable domain: KAGVTQTPRYLIKTRGQQVTLSCSPISGHRSVSWYQQTPGQGLQFLFEYFSETQRNKGNFPGRFSGRQFSNSRSEMNVSTLELGDSALYLCASSGNWDRAGELFFGEGSRLTVL.

This clonotype has ten or more counts. V usage is TRBV6-2 or TRBV6-3 and J usage is TRBJ2-4; possible D gene TRBD1, 5 bases. This CDR3 is built from 16 residues. In germline, CDR1 is MNHEY, CDR2 SVGEGT. V was clipped by 2 bases and J by 7 bases, with 18 bases between them. The DNA of the CDR3 is TGTGCCAGCAGTTACAGCTTGGGGCCGGTCTGGAACATTCAGTACTTC. Amino acids: CASSYSLGPVWNIQYF.

This clonotype was picked up a small number of times. The V and J genes are TRBV20-1 and TRBJ1-3; D not resolved. Trimming removed 3 bases from V and 0 bases from J, with 6 bases in between. The CDR3 has 13 residues. Germline V gene sequence: CDR1 DFQATT, CDR2 SNEGSKA (reference sequence). The CDR3 loop reads CSARDFSGNTIYF. The DNA for the CDR3 is TGCAGTGCTAGGGACTTCTCTGGAAACACCATATATTTT.

The genes are TRBV20-1 and TRBJ2-3; possibly TRBD2 for D (6 bases). The CDR3 sequence is 13 residues long. The germline V gene encodes CDR1 DFQATT and CDR2 SNEGSKA (reference sequence). The V gene lost 6 bases and the J gene lost 3 bases, with 13 bases spanning the gap. The CDR3 loop reads CSASRLATDTQYF. CDR3 bases: TGCAGTGCCAGTCGGCTAGCGACAGATACGCAGTATTTT.

The sample holds one count of this clonotype. The chain couples TRBV29-1 to TRBJ1-1; D not resolved. Per the germline V gene, CDR1 is SQVTM and CDR2 is ANQGSEA. Trimming took off 4 bases at V and 1 base at J, with 10 bases between the two ends. This CDR3 region has 13 residues. The CDR3 spells CSVAAWANTEAFF. The CDR3 region has the DNA TGCAGCGTTGCTGCATGGGCGAACACTGAAGCTTTCTTT.

A few counts support this clonotype. The chain combines TRBV7-3 with TRBJ1-1, with D tentatively TRBD1 (5 bases). The CDR3 is made up of 14 amino acids. V lost 4 bases to trimming and J lost 10 bases, with 19 bases between them. CDR1 is SGHTA, CDR2 FQGTGA, per germline. DNA for the CDR3: TGTGCCAGCAGCTCACCCGGGGGACTAGCTTCAGCTTTCTTT. Encoded protein: CASSSPGGLASAFF.

The chain carries TRBV5-4 and TRBJ1-6; D remains unclear. The CDR3 spans 16 residues. The germline V and J ends were trimmed by 4 bases and 9 bases, with 20 bases remaining between them. Germline values: CDR1 SGHNT, CDR2 YYREEE (reference sequence). The CDR3 DNA is TGTGCCAGCAGCCACGACACGACGCGTTTGAGTTCACCCCTCCACTTT. Translated: CASSHDTTRLSSPLHF.

This rearrangement joins TRBV7-6 to TRBJ2-7; maybe TRBD1 (5 bases). Germline CDR1 reads SGHVS; CDR2 reads FNYEAQ. Trimming removed 2 bases at V and 2 bases at J, with 7 bases between. The CDR3 spans 13 residues. This CDR3 is CASSLMDTYEQYF. Written as DNA, the CDR3 is TGTGCCAGCAGCTTAATGGACACCTACGAGCAGTACTTC.

The sample holds a few counts of this clonotype. The genes are TRBV29-1 and TRBJ2-2, with D uncertain. The CDR3 has 13 residues. Germline V CDR1 and CDR2: SQVTM, ANQGSEA. V lost 4 bases and J 4 bases, leaving 10 bases between the germline ends. CDR3 in amino acids: CSVGSLFTGELFF. The CDR3, as DNA: TGCAGCGTTGGTAGTTTGTTCACCGGGGAGCTGTTTTTT.

This rearrangement joins TRBV5-1 to TRBJ1-2; 10 positions match TRBD1. Germline CDR1 and CDR2: SGHRS and YFSETQ. J lost 3 bases, V lost 0 bases, and 8 bases had no gene match. CDR3 size: 17 residues. The CDR3 nucleotides are TGCGCCAGCAGCTTGGCCTTCACGACAGGGGGCGACTATGGCTACACCTTC. Its protein is CASSLAFTTGGDYGYTF.

This clonotype was counted between two and nine times. The chain recombines TRBV2 with TRBJ2-7; D is unclear. The CDR3 extends over 15 amino acids. Trimming shortened V by 1 base and J by 2 bases, and 12 bases separated the two germline ends. Per the germline V gene, CDR1 is SNHLY and CDR2 is FYNNEI. The DNA of the CDR3 is TGTGCCAGCAGTGAAGTGTCTCGACGGGCCTACGAGCAGTACTTC. Translated, it gives CASSEVSRRAYEQYF.

This clonotype was seen only a few times. The gene calls are TRBV7-9 and TRBJ1-1, with D perhaps TRBD1 (5 bases). Between the trimmed V and J ends, which lost 4 bases and 6 bases, there was a span of 12 bases. Germline values: CDR1 SEHNR, CDR2 FQNEAQ (reference sequence). The CDR3 length is 13 residues. For the CDR3, the DNA is TGTGCCAGCAGCTCCCCTGGGGCGGCTGAAGCTTTCTTT. It encodes CASSSPGAAEAFF.

J is TRBJ2-7 and V is TRBV28; no definite D call. This CDR3 has 13 amino acids. Deletions cut 1 base from V and 5 bases from J, with 9 bases between. Germline V gives CDR1 MDHEN, CDR2 SYDVKM. CDR3 loop: CASSLSTNHEQYF. The CDR3 DNA follows: TGTGCCAGCAGTTTATCGACAAACCACGAGCAGTACTTC.

The rearrangement links TRBV4-2 to TRBJ2-4, with 9 bases fitting TRBD1. The germline CDR1 and CDR2 sequences are LGHNA and YNFKEQ. CDR3 length equals 21 residues. The trim removed 2 bases at V and 1 base at J, leaving 18 bases unmatched. The CDR3 reads CASSQNTIQGAFITAKNIQYF. CDR3 nucleotide sequence: TGTGCCAGCAGCCAAAATACGATACAGGGGGCTTTTATTACGGCCAAAAACATTCAGTACTTC.

The V call is TRBV27, the J call TRBJ1-4; D is unresolved. V lost 3 bases and J 5 bases, leaving 10 bases between the germline ends. Germline V gene data show CDR1 as MNHEY and CDR2 as SMNVEV (reference sequence). The CDR3 totals 14 residues. The CDR3 sequence is CASSLVGRNEKLFF. DNA for the CDR3: TGTGCCAGCAGTTTGGTCGGCCGCAATGAAAAACTGTTTTTT.

The rearrangement uses TRBV7-6 and TRBJ2-7; perhaps TRBD1 as D (5 bases). Trimming took off 6 bases at V and 2 bases at J, with 14 bases between the two ends. The CDR3 consists of 14 residues. The germline CDR1 and CDR2 sequences are SGHVS and FNYEAQ. In DNA form, the CDR3 reads TGTGCCAGCAGTTCCCTTGACAGAACCTACGAGCAGTACTTC. Translation gives CASSSLDRTYEQYF.

At least ten counts were recorded for this clonotype. The rearrangement joins TRBV12-3 or TRBV12-4 to TRBJ1-2; D possibly corresponds to TRBD1 (6 bases). The CDR3 runs to 13 residues. The germline V and J ends were trimmed by 2 bases and 4 bases, with 8 bases remaining between them. CDR3 protein: CASSLSGAYGYTF. The DNA of the CDR3 is TGTGCCAGCAGTTTATCGGGGGCCTATGGCTACACCTTC.